This entry lists 30 T cell receptor beta chains sequenced from one sample in a study of cytomegalovirus exposure and HLA in healthy donors. Measured with immunoSEQ multiplex PCR; TCRdb has only the in-frame clones, and not every one. The table lists a few hundred thousand clones, 90% of them singletons, with 0.37% in the top ten. Sequenced material: PBMCs. The receptors come from a woman aged 18-29 years in good health and CMV-seronegative.

The chain has TRBV14 and TRBJ1-1; D not certain. V was clipped by 4 bases and J by 0 bases, with 6 bases between them. Germline lookup yields CDR1 SGHDN and CDR2 FVKESK. This CDR3 is built from 13 residues. The CDR3 loop is CASSLSMNTEAFF. CDR3 DNA: TGTGCCAGCAGCCTTTCTATGAACACTGAAGCTTTCTTT.

The V and J genes are TRBV27 and TRBJ1-1; 9 bases are a match to TRBD1. The CDR3 loop spans 16 amino acids. Per germline, CDR1 MNHEY and CDR2 SMNVEV (reference sequence). After removal of 5 bases from V and 1 base from J, the junction contained 8 bases not matched to a gene. The CDR3 is CASSPYAGQGNTEAFF. The CDR3 DNA reads as TGTGCCAGCAGTCCCTACGCGGGACAGGGGAACACTGAAGCTTTCTTT.

CDR3 in DNA: TGCGCCAGCAGCTTAGGACAGGGTTCAAACGAGCAGTACTTC. This codes for CASSLGQGSNEQYF. This sequence joins TRBV5-1 and TRBJ2-7; 8 nucleotides agree with TRBD1. V lost 2 bases to trimming and J lost 5 bases; unmatched junction nucleotides: 6. Germline V CDR1 and CDR2: SGHRS, YFSETQ. The CDR3 spans 14 residues.

This chain uses TRBV27 with TRBJ2-1, with D perhaps matching TRBD2 (7 bases). V lost 8 bases, J lost 4 bases, and 18 bases lay in between. CDR3 length: 15 amino acids. CDR1 and CDR2 (germline): MNHEY, SMNVEV (reference sequence). The CDR3 DNA is TGTGCCAGCTCTGCGCAGGCGGGGGCGTACAATGAGCAGTTCTTC. Amino acid sequence: CASSAQAGAYNEQFF.

V gene TRBV5-1 combines with J gene TRBJ1-1; no reliable D call. The CDR3 contains 15 residues. Per germline, CDR1 SGHRS and CDR2 YFSETQ. V was cut by 8 bases and J by 0 bases, with 17 bases left in between. CDR3 sequence reads: CASAPEVNMNTEAFF. The CDR3 nucleotides are TGCGCCAGTGCCCCCGAGGTCAATATGAACACTGAAGCTTTCTTT.

V gene TRBV25-1 combines with J gene TRBJ2-2; possible D gene TRBD1, 5 bases. Germline CDR1 and CDR2: MGHDK and SYGVNS. The germline V and J ends were trimmed by 6 bases and 9 bases, with 14 bases remaining between them. The CDR3 totals 13 residues. DNA of the CDR3: TGTGCCAGCAGGACAGACAGTGCCCGGGAGCTGTTTTTT. It codes for CASRTDSARELFF.

This clone was seen only once. This chain uses TRBV19 with TRBJ1-5, with 8 bases matching TRBD1. The germline V gene encodes CDR1 LNHDA and CDR2 SQIVND (reference sequence). This CDR3 spans 19 amino acids. V lost 3 bases, J lost 3 bases, and 16 bases stayed unmatched. CDR3 coding DNA: TGTGCCAGTAGTATTCGAAATGGGACAGGCCCAGTGGACAATCAGCCCCAGCATTTT. Translating gives CASSIRNGTGPVDNQPQHF.

CDR3 DNA: TGTGCCAGCAGTTTGCTAGGGGGCAGATATGGCTACACCTTC. It specifies CASSLLGGRYGYTF. The V and J genes are TRBV27 and TRBJ1-2, with 7 positions matching TRBD1. Trimming took 3 bases from V and 5 from J; bases not matched to a gene: 6. CDR3 length equals 14 residues. Per germline, CDR1 MNHEY and CDR2 SMNVEV (reference sequence).

The chain carries TRBV5-6 and TRBJ2-7; 9 bases agree with TRBD1. CDR3 length: 15 amino acids. The J segment lost 2 bases and the V segment lost 1 base, leaving 4 bases of the junction unmatched. Germline-derived CDR1 and CDR2 are SGHDT and YYEEEE. The DNA of the CDR3 is TGTGCCAGCAGCTTGAGGTGGGACAGGGCCTACGAGCAGTACTTC. Its translation: CASSLRWDRAYEQYF.

The chain joins TRBV6-5 to TRBJ2-1; 10 positions agree with TRBD1. The J segment lost 8 bases and the V segment lost 4 bases, leaving 5 bases of the junction unmatched. CDR3 length: 14 residues. Germline V gives CDR1 MNHEY, CDR2 SVGAGI. The CDR3 coding sequence is TGTGCCAGCAGTTCGGGACAGGGGTTTGATGAGCAGTTCTTC. Protein sequence: CASSSGQGFDEQFF.

This clone appeared a single time. The chain carries TRBV5-1 and TRBJ1-1, with 8 bases fitting TRBD1. V shed 0 bases, J shed 5 bases, and the junction held 6 bases outside the gene matches. Germline CDR1 SGHRS, CDR2 YFSETQ. This CDR3 has 15 amino acids. The CDR3 here is CASSLEGRGHTEAFF. The DNA of the CDR3 is TGCGCCAGCAGCTTGGAGGGCAGGGGGCATACTGAAGCTTTCTTT.

The chain's CDR3 is CASSFSGVAYEQYV. In DNA form, the CDR3 reads TGTGCCAGCAGCTTTTCAGGGGTGGCCTACGAGCAGTACGTC. The V call is TRBV7-9, the J call TRBJ2-7; D perhaps matches TRBD1 (6 bases). Germline-derived CDR1 and CDR2 are SEHNR and FQNEAQ (reference sequence). V lost 3 bases to trimming and J lost 2 bases, with 11 bases between them. The CDR3 extends over 14 amino acids.

V and J are TRBV4-1 and TRBJ2-3; D may be TRBD1 (5 bases). CDR1 is MGHRA and CDR2 is YSYEKL in the germline V gene. Trimming shortened V by 3 bases and J by 2 bases, and 12 bases separated the two germline ends. There are 15 residues in the CDR3. The DNA for the CDR3 is TGCGCCAGCAGCCACGGACACCTACCCACAGATACGCAGTATTTT. It translates to CASSHGHLPTDTQYF.

V is TRBV18 and J is TRBJ2-1, with TRBD1 identical over 12 bases. V was pared by 3 bases and J by 7 bases, with 4 bases of the junction left unmatched. This CDR3 has 15 residues. The germline V gene encodes CDR1 KGHSH and CDR2 LQKENI. Here the CDR3 reads CASSPGQGAGNEQFF. CDR3 bases: TGTGCCAGCTCACCGGGACAGGGGGCAGGGAATGAGCAGTTCTTC. The full variable domain, with the rest looked up from reference TRBV18 and TRBJ2-1, is NAGVMQNPRHLVRRRGQEARLRCSPMKGHSHVYWYRQLPEEGLKFMVYLQKENIIDESGMPKERFSAEFPKEGPSILRIQQVVRGDSAAYFCASSPGQGAGNEQFFGPGTRLTVL.

This clone was counted only a few times. J is TRBJ2-7 and V is TRBV5-4; D is unresolved. The CDR3 has 13 residues. V was pared by 0 bases and J by 6 bases, with 10 bases between. The germline gives CDR1 SGHNT, CDR2 YYREEE (reference sequence). As DNA, the CDR3 is TGTGCCAGCAGCTTGGGGCAGAACCTCGAGCAGTACTTC. Translating gives CASSLGQNLEQYF.

The rearrangement joins TRBV5-1 to TRBJ2-3; TRBD2 aligns across 11 bases. The length of the CDR3 is 14 residues. Germline V gene lookup returns CDR1 SGHRS and CDR2 YFSETQ. Trimming took 6 bases from V and 3 from J; bases not matched to a gene: 3. The CDR3 loop is CASTSSGGTDTQYF. In DNA, the CDR3 is TGCGCCAGCACTTCTAGCGGGGGGACAGATACGCAGTATTTT.

The chain uses TRBV5-8 and TRBJ1-5, with unresolved D. Trimming took off 7 bases at V and 4 bases at J, with 9 bases between the two ends. The germline CDR1 and CDR2 sequences are SGHTS and YDEGEE. The CDR3 has 12 amino acids. The CDR3 nucleotides are TGTGCCAGCCTTACGGGGAATCAGCCCCAGCATTTT. Translation gives CASLTGNQPQHF.

This clone was detected a few times. The chain has TRBV7-2 and TRBJ2-7; 7 bases align to TRBD1. Germline V gene sequence: CDR1 SGHTA, CDR2 FQGNSA. The CDR3 is 16 amino acids. V shed 4 bases, J shed 6 bases, and the junction held 15 bases outside the gene matches. The chain's CDR3 is CASSSTNLDRPCEQYV. CDR3 DNA: TGTGCCAGCAGCTCCACCAACCTGGACAGGCCTTGCGAGCAGTACGTC.

The chain carries TRBV27 and TRBJ1-5; possible D gene TRBD1, 5 bases. CDR1 and CDR2 (germline): MNHEY, SMNVEV (reference sequence). The CDR3 contains 16 residues. V was trimmed by 3 bases and J by 0 bases, leaving 12 bases between them. The DNA for the CDR3 is TGTGCCAGCAGTTTCACAGGCGTTTATAGCAATCAGCCCCAGCATTTT. Its protein is CASSFTGVYSNQPQHF.

This clone was observed once. The chain joins TRBV10-3 to TRBJ2-3; no definite D call. The V end lost 8 bases, the J end lost 3 bases, and 9 bases lay between the germline ends. The length of the CDR3 is 12 residues. The germline gives CDR1 ENHRY, CDR2 SYGVKD. Here the CDR3 reads CAIFSGTDTQYF. The CDR3 bases are TGTGCCATCTTTTCCGGGACAGATACGCAGTATTTT.

The chain joins TRBV7-9 to TRBJ1-5; tentative D call: TRBD1 (6 bases). Trimming took 5 bases from V and 2 from J, leaving 13 bases between them. CDR3 size: 15 residues. The germline V gene has CDR1 SEHNR and CDR2 FQNEAQ (reference sequence). For the CDR3, the DNA is TGTGCCAGCAGCCTACAGGGCGGTCGCAATCAGCCCCAGCATTTT. Its translation is CASSLQGGRNQPQHF.

This clone has only a few counts. The CDR3 loop is CASSQDGSRGSPLHF. In nucleotides, the CDR3 is TGCGCCAGCAGCCAAGATGGATCAAGGGGTTCACCCCTCCACTTT. The chain links TRBV4-3 to TRBJ1-6, with a possible D match to TRBD1 (5 bases). This CDR3 is 15 amino acids long. Germline-derived CDR1 and CDR2 are LGHNA and YSLEER. V gave up 0 bases and J gave up 9 bases, with 12 bases separating them.

The gene calls are TRBV5-1 and TRBJ2-3; 13 bases are a match to TRBD2. Per germline, CDR1 SGHRS and CDR2 YFSETQ. Trimming cost V 4 bases and J 6 bases; bases outside gene matches: 5. The CDR3 loop spans 15 amino acids. CDR3: CASSIGLAGVDTQYF. Here the CDR3 DNA reads TGCGCCAGCAGCATCGGACTAGCGGGGGTGGATACGCAGTATTTT.

This clone was observed a handful of times. This CDR3 reads CASSELGQRRTTANVLTF. The DNA for the CDR3 is TGTGCCAGCAGTGAACTGGGACAGCGCCGCACGACGGCCAACGTCCTGACTTTC. This chain joins TRBV2 and TRBJ2-6; 7 positions match TRBD1. Looked up from germline, CDR1 is SNHLY and CDR2 is FYNNEI. With V trimmed by 2 bases and J by 6 bases, 13 bases remained unmatched. This CDR3 has 18 residues.

This chain joins TRBV19 and TRBJ2-3, with TRBD2 matching over 8 bases. The CDR3 is 15 residues long. CDR1 LNHDA and CDR2 SQIVND come from the germline V gene (reference sequence). Losses at the gene ends were 2 bases for V and 2 bases for J; bases not matched to a gene: 3. CDR3 region: CASSIPSGLTDTQYF. DNA of the CDR3: TGTGCCAGTAGTATACCTAGCGGGCTCACAGATACGCAGTATTTT.

The V and J genes are TRBV7-6 and TRBJ2-3; 8 bases are a match to TRBD1. Germline V gives CDR1 SGHVS, CDR2 FNYEAQ. Unmatched junction bases numbered 9, after V lost 5 bases and J lost 2 bases. The CDR3 contains 16 residues. The CDR3 DNA reads TGTGCCAGCAGCCCCCGGACAGGGACATCCACAGATACGCAGTATTTT. It specifies CASSPRTGTSTDTQYF. The full variable domain, with the rest looked up from reference TRBV7-6 and TRBJ2-3, is GAGVSQSPRYKVTKRGQDVALRCDPISGHVSLYWYRQALGQGPEFLTYFNYEAQQDKSGLPNDRFSAERPEGSISTLTIQRTEQRDSAMYRCASSPRTGTSTDTQYFGPGTRLTVL.

The chain has TRBV7-8 and TRBJ1-5, with a possible D match to TRBD1 (6 bases). Germline-derived CDR1 and CDR2 are SGHVS and FQNEAQ. The V gene lost 3 bases and the J gene lost 0 bases, with 15 bases spanning the gap. There are 17 residues in the CDR3. The CDR3: CASSLDTGTLSNQPQHF. DNA of the CDR3: TGTGCCAGCAGCTTGGACACCGGGACACTTAGCAATCAGCCCCAGCATTTT.

The chain employs TRBV5-6 and TRBJ2-3; possibly TRBD1 for D (5 bases). Trimming removed 3 bases from V and 3 bases from J, with 14 bases in between. The CDR3 is made up of 15 amino acids. Germline V CDR1 and CDR2: SGHDT, YYEEEE. CDR3 sequence: CASSSDIPGTDTQYF. The CDR3 DNA sequence: TGTGCCAGCAGCTCCGACATCCCAGGGACAGATACGCAGTATTTT.

V usage is TRBV28 and J usage is TRBJ1-6, with 8 bases matching TRBD1. V shed 6 bases and J 6 bases; nucleotides not matched to a gene: 7. The CDR3 loop spans 15 amino acids. The V gene's germline CDR1 is MDHEN and CDR2 SYDVKM. The CDR3 is CASSPPTGVNSPLHF. The CDR3 DNA is TGTGCCAGCAGCCCTCCGACAGGGGTTAATTCACCCCTCCACTTT. The variable domain in full, with the rest retrieved from reference TRBV28 and TRBJ1-6, is DVKVTQSSRYLVKRTGEKVFLECVQDMDHENMFWYRQDPGLGLRLIYFSYDVKMKEKGDIPEGYSVSREKKERFSLILESASTNQTSMYLCASSPPTGVNSPLHFGNGTRLTVT.

The CDR3 protein is CSASQGQVEHF. In DNA form, the CDR3 reads TGCAGTGCTAGCCAGGGACAGGTCGAACATTTT. The chain uses TRBV20-1 and TRBJ1-5; 8 bases are a match to TRBD1. The CDR3 length is 11 residues. The germline V gene encodes CDR1 DFQATT and CDR2 SNEGSKA (reference sequence). The trim removed 3 bases at V and 16 bases at J, leaving 8 bases unmatched.